Described below is a single TCR beta chain sequence and its context. Its antigen is currently unknown. Generation of TCR cDNA used 5'RACE template switching (which added a universal primer site and UMIs). TCRdb processed the 5' RACE reads anew with MiXCR; each CDR3 protein has one entry. The sample includes hundreds of thousands of distinct CDR3 sequences, approximately 13% of them seen just once. This specimen belongs to a study of T cells after yellow fever vaccination. The CDR3 extends over 16 amino acids. Trimming cost V 6 bases and J 2 bases, with 19 bases left between them. Study findings and constraints: Booster sampling recovered most clones from primary vaccination (about 97% CD4, around 88% CD8). Weaker overall, the secondary response nonetheless peaked faster (day 5 versus 15).

The sample consisted of PBMCs, taken on the day of the yellow fever booster vaccination. The chain is built from TRBV12-3 or TRBV12-4 and TRBJ2-5; unclear D gene. The receptor was isolated from a man aged 25 to 40 who received the YFV17D yellow fever vaccine. CDR3 DNA: TGTGCCAGCAGATCCTCTACTCGGGCCCCACAAGAGACCCAGTACTTC. Translation gives CASRSSTRAPQETQYF.